Presented here are 3 T cell receptor beta chains from one specimen sequenced in a study of blood T cells in healthy people across ages. A sample-barcoded 5' primer and a J-beta primer mix were used in a second PCR of roughly 7 to 11 cycles. MiXCR, applied by TCRdb to the 5' RACE reads, yields one record per CDR3 protein. The sample carries 800,000 or so distinct CDR3 sequences, roughly 25% recorded once. This sample was also put to use in a study of T cells of mothers and their children.

Source material: blood. The origin of the receptors is a boy younger than 18 in good health.

This clonotype was found a few times. The chain has TRBV21-1 and TRBJ2-5; whether TRBD1, the table's D call, matches the DNA was not checked. The J call may be in error: the DNA end matches TRBJ2-7 better. TRBV21-1 is labeled a pseudogene. The CDR3 is made up of 15 amino acids. The DNA of the CDR3 is TGTGCCAGCAGCAAAGCAGCTAGCGGGGGCTACGAGCAGTACTTC. Amino acids: CASSKAASGGYEQYF.

V and J are TRBV7-9 and TRBJ2-5, with TRBD1 as a possible D gene (6 bases). This CDR3 has 14 residues. Trimming stripped 10 bases from V and 11 bases from J, with 26 bases between. Germline V gene data show CDR1 as SEHNR and CDR2 as FQNEAQ (reference sequence). DNA for the CDR3: TGTGCCACCCAGGAGTCAGTCAGGGGCCTGGAGCAGTACTTC. Protein sequence: CATQESVRGLEQYF.

This clonotype was observed a handful of times. The genes are TRBV5-1 and TRBJ1-1; D unresolved. Germline lookup yields CDR1 SGHRS and CDR2 YFSETQ. The CDR3 contains 14 residues. V was pared by 2 bases and J by 7 bases, with 15 bases between. The CDR3 sequence: CASSFRQESREAFF. The CDR3 DNA sequence: TGCGCCAGCAGCTTCAGGCAGGAGAGCCGTGAAGCTTTCTTT.